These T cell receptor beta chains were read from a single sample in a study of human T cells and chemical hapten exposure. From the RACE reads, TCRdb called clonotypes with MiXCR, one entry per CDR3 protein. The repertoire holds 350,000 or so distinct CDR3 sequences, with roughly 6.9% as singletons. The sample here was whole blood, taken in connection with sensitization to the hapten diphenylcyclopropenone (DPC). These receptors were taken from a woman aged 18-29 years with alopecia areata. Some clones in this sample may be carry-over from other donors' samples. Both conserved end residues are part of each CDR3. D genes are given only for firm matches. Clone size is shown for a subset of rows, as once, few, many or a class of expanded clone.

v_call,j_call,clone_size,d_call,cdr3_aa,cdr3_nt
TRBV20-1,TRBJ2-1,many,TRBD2,CSAREGGGDYNEQFF,TGCAGTGCTAGAGAGGGCGGGGGAGATTACAATGAGCAGTTCTTC
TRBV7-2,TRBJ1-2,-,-,CASSLIPVRVEEAF,TGTGCCAGCAGCTTAATTCCCGTAAGGGTTGAGGAGGCTTTC
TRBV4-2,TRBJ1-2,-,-,CASSHDGQGRANYGYTF,TGTGCCAGCAGCCACGATGGACAAGGCCGAGCTAACTATGGCTACACCTTC
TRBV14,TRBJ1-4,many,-,CASSQVGGSTNEKLFF,TGTGCCAGCAGCCAAGTAGGAGGGTCAACTAATGAAAAACTGTTTTTT
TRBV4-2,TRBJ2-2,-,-,CASSPHRPGIRAGELFF,TGTGCCAGCAGCCCGCACCGACCGGGCATACGGGCCGGGGAGCTGTTTTTT
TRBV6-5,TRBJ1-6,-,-,CATRRGIRAPLHF,TGTGCCACTCGACGGGGGATACGGGCACCCCTCCACTTT
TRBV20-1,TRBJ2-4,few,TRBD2,CSARENEGTSGSKNIQYF,TGCAGTGCTAGGGAAAACGAAGGGACTAGCGGAAGCAAAAACATTCAGTACTTC
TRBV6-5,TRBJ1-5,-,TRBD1,CASSYSMSRDRVQPQHF,TGTGCCAGCAGTTACTCGATGTCCCGGGACAGGGTTCAGCCCCAGCATTTT
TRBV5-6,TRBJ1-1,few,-,CASSRALMNTEAFF,TGTGCCAGCAGTCGCGCGCTGATGAACACTGAAGCTTTCTTT
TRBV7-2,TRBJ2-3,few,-,CASSFWGSDTQYF,TGTGCCAGCAGCTTCTGGGGGTCAGATACGCAGTATTTT
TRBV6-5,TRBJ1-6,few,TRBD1,CASAGTVGSPLHF,TGTGCCAGCGCCGGGACAGTAGGGTCACCCCTCCACTTT
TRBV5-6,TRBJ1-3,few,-,CASSLDVTYSGNTIYF,TGTGCCAGCAGCTTGGATGTCACCTACTCTGGAAACACCATATATTTT
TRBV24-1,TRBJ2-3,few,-,CATRSQSTDTQYF,TGTGCCACCAGGAGCCAGAGCACAGATACGCAGTATTTT
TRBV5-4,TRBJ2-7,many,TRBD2,CASSLLSGADEQYF,TGTGCCAGCAGCTTGCTGAGCGGGGCTGACGAGCAGTACTTC
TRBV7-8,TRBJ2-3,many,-,CASSRGAADTQYF,TGTGCCAGCAGCCGGGGGGCCGCAGATACGCAGTATTTT
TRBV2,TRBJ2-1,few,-,CASSEWGYSDSYNEQFF,TGTGCCAGCAGTGAATGGGGCTACTCCGACTCCTACAATGAGCAGTTCTTC
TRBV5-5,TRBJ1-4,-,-,CASTTDGSRWEKLFF,TGTGCCAGCACCACAGACGGGAGTAGATGGGAAAAACTGTTTTTT
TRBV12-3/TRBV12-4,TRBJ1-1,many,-,CASSRQTGVGSTTEAFF,TGTGCCAGCAGTCGCCAGACGGGGGTAGGTTCGACCACTGAAGCTTTCTTT
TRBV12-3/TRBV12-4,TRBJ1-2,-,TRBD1,CASTRQGVDGYTF,TGTGCCAGCACCCGGCAGGGGGTCGATGGCTACACCTTC
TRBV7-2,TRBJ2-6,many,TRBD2,CASSVRLATHVLTF,TGTGCCAGCAGCGTCCGACTAGCGACCCACGTCCTGACTTTC
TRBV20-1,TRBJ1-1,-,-,CSARDLGAEAFF,TGCAGTGCTAGAGATCTGGGCGCTGAAGCTTTCTTT
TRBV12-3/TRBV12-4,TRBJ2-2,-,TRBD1,CASSLVQGAVGEPFF,TGTGCCAGCAGTTTAGTCCAGGGGGCGGTCGGGGAGCCGTTTTTT
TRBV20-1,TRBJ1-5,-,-,CSARDRLGQPQHF,TGCAGTGCTAGAGATCGGCTGGGGCAGCCCCAGCATTTT
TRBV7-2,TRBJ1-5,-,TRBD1,CASSFQGAGNQPQHF,TGTGCCAGCAGCTTCCAGGGGGCAGGCAATCAGCCCCAGCATTTT
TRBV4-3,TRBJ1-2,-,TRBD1,CASSRVDREEGYTF,TGCGCCAGCAGCCGTGTGGACAGGGAAGAGGGCTACACCTTC
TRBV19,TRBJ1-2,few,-,CASSDLLYGYTF,TGTGCCAGTAGCGACCTACTCTATGGCTACACCTTC
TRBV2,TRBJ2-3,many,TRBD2,CASNPLAGVTDTQYF,TGTGCCAGCAATCCCTTAGCGGGAGTAACAGATACGCAGTATTTT
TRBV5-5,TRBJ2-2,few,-,CASSLNPNPGELFF,TGTGCCAGCAGCTTGAACCCAAATCCCGGGGAGCTGTTTTTT
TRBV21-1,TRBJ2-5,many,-,CASKGTLKETQYF,TGTGCCAGCAAGGGGACATTAAAAGAGACCCAGTACTTC
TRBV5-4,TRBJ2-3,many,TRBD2,CASSPDGGGTDTQYF,TGTGCCAGCAGCCCTGACGGGGGGGGCACAGATACGCAGTATTTT
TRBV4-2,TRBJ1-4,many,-,CASSQEPVRASAWHEKLFF,TGTGCCAGCAGCCAAGAGCCGGTTCGTGCTTCGGCCTGGCATGAAAAACTGTTTTTT
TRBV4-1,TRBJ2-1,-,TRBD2,CASSQVGLAGGHEQFF,TGCGCCAGCAGCCAAGTCGGACTAGCGGGGGGACATGAGCAGTTCTTC
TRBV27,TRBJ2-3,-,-,CASGIFLDTQYF,TGTGCCAGCGGGATCTTCCTAGATACGCAGTATTTT
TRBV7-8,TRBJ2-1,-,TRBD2,CASSSVTGTSGYNEQFF,TGTGCCAGCAGCTCCGTTACCGGGACTAGCGGTTACAATGAGCAGTTCTTC
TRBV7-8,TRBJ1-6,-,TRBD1,CASSLEGRGYNSPLHF,TGTGCCAGCAGCTTAGAGGGCAGGGGGTATAATTCACCCCTCCACTTT